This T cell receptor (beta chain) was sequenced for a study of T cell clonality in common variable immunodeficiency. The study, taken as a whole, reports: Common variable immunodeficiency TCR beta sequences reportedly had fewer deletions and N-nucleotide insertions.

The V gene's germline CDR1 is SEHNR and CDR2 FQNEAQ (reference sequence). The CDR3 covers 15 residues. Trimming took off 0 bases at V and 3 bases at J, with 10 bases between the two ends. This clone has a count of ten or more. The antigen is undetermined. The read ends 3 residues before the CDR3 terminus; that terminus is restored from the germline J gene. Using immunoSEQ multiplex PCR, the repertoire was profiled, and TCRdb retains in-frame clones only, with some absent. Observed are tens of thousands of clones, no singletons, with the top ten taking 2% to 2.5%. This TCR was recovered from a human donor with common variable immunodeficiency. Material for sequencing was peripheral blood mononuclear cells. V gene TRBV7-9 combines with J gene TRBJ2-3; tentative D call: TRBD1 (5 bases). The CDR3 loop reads CASSLAAGITDTQYF. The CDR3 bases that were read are TGTGCCAGCAGCTTAGCGGCAGGGATAACAGATACG.